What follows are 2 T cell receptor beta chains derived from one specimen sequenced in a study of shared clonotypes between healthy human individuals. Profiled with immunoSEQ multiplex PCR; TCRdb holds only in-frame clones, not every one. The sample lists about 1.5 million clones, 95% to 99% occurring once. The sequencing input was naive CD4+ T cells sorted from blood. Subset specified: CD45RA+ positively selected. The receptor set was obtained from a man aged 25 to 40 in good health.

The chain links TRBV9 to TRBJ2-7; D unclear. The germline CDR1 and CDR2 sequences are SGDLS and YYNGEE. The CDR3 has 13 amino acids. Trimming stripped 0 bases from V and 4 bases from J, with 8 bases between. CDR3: CASSVAADYEQYF. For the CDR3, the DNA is TGTGCCAGCAGCGTAGCGGCAGATTACGAGCAGTACTTC.

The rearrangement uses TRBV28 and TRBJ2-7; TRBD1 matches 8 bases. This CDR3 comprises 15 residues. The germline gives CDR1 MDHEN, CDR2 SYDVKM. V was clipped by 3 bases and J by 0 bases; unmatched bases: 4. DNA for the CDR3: TGTGCCAGCAGTTTCGGGACAGGCCTCTCCTACGAGCAGTACTTC. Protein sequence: CASSFGTGLSYEQYF.